This T cell receptor beta chain was observed in a study of neurological immune-mediated disorders. Broader study findings: HTLV-1-associated myelopathy had the most TCR clonal expansion, while multiple sclerosis had the least, a level that fell below healthy controls.

Germline assignment: CDR1 SNHLY and CDR2 FYNNEI. This CDR3 region has 14 residues. V lost 5 bases and J 4 bases, leaving 12 bases between the germline ends. Over 180 million TCR-beta sequences, together covering 15-18 subjects, were produced by every individual sequencing run that was carried out. In TCRdb, the 5' RACE reads were re-called with MiXCR into one record per CDR3 protein. The table lists more than 20,000 distinct CDR3 sequences, roughly 15% of them singletons. This clonotype was seen repeatedly, ten times or more. Antigen: not known. Sample: PBMCs. This clonotype was obtained from a female donor with HTLV-1-associated myelopathy (HAM/TSP). V and J are TRBV2 and TRBJ1-5; D not resolved. CDR3 nucleotide sequence: TGTGCCAGCAGTCCAACAACAGAAAATCAGCCCCAGCATTTT. Amino acid sequence: CASSPTTENQPQHF.